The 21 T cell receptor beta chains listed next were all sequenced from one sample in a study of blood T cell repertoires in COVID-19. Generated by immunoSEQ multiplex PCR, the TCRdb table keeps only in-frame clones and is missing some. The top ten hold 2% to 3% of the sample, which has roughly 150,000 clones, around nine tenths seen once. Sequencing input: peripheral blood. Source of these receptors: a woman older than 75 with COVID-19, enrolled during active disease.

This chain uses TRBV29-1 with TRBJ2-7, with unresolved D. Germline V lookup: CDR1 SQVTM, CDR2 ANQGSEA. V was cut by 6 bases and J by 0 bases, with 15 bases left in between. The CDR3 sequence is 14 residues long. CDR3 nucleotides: TGCAGCGTCGAGAGAGTCGGTAGCTCCTACGAGCAGTACTTC. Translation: CSVERVGSSYEQYF.

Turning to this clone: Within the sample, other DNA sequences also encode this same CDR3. The DNA for the CDR3 is TGCGCCAGCAGCTTGGGCGGACTTTCCTACAATGAGCAGTTCTTC. Protein product: CASSLGGLSYNEQFF. The chain has TRBV5-1 and TRBJ2-1, with D perhaps matching TRBD2 (5 bases). With 0 bases removed from V and 1 base from J, the gap between germline ends came to 8 bases. The CDR3 sequence is 15 residues long. Germline-derived CDR1 and CDR2 are SGHRS and YFSETQ.

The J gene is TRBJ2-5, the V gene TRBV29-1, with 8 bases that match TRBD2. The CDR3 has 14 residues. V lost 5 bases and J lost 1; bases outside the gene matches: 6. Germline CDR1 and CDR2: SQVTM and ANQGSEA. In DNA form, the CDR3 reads TGCAGCGTTTCAAGCGGGAGCGGCCAAGAGACCCAGTACTTC. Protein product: CSVSSGSGQETQYF. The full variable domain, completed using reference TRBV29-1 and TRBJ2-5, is SAVISQKPSRDICQRGTSLTIQCQVDSQVTMMFWYRQQPGQSLTLIATANQGSEATYESGFVIDKFPISRPNLTFSTLTVSNMSPEDSSIYLCSVSSGSGQETQYFGPGTRLLVL.

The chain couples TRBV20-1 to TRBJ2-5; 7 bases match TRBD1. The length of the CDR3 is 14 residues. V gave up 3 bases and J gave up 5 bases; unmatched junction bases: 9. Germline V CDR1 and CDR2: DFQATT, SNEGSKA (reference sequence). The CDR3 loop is CSASRVQGVETQYF. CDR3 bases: TGCAGTGCTAGTAGGGTGCAGGGGGTTGAGACCCAGTACTTC.

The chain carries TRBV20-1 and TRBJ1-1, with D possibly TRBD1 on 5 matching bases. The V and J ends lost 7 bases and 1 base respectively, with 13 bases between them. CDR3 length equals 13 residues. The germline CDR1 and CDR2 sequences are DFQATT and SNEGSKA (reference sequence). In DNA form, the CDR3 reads TGCAGTGTTAGTCAGGGAACGAACACTGAAGCTTTCTTT. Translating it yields CSVSQGTNTEAFF.

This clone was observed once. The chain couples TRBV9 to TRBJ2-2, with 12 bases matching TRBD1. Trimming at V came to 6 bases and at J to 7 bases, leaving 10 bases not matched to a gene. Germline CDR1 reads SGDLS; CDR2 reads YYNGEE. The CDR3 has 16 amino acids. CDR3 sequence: CASTPGGTGGFGELFF. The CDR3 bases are TGTGCCAGCACCCCGGGGGGGACAGGGGGCTTCGGGGAGCTGTTTTTT.

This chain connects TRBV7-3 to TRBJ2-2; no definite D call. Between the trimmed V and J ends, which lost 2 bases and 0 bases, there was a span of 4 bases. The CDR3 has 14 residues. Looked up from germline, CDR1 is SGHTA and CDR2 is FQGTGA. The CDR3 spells CASSLLANTGELFF. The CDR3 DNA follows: TGTGCCAGCAGCTTACTAGCGAACACCGGGGAGCTGTTTTTT.

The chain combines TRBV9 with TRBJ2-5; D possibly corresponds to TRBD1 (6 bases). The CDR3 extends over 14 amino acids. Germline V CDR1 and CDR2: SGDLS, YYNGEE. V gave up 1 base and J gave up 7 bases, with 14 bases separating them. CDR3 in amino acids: CASSVRSGESTQYF. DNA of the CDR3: TGTGCCAGCAGCGTACGGTCAGGGGAATCGACCCAGTACTTC.

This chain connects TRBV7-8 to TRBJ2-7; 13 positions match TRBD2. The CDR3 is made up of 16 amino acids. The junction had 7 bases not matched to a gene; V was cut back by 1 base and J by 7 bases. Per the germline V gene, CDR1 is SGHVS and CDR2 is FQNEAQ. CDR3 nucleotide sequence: TGTGCCAGCAGCTTAGGACTAGCGGGAGGTGGGGGGGAGCAGTACTTC. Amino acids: CASSLGLAGGGGEQYF.

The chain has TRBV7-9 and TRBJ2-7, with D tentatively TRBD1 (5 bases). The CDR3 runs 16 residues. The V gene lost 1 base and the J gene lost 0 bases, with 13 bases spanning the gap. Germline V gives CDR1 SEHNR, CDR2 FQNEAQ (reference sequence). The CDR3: CASSLGGVESSYEQYF. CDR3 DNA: TGTGCCAGCAGCTTAGGGGGCGTGGAGAGCTCCTACGAGCAGTACTTC.

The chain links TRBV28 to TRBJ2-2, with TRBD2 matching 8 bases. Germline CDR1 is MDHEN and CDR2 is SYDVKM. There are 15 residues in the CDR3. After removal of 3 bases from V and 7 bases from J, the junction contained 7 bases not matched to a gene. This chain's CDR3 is CASSLGAGGGGELFF. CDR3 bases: TGTGCCAGCAGTTTGGGCGCGGGGGGCGGCGGGGAGCTGTTTTTT.

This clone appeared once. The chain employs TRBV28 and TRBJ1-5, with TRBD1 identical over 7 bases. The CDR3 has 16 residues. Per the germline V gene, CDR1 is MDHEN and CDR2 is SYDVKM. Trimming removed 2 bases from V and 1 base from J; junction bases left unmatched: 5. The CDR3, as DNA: TGTGCCAGCAGTTTACCGACAGGGACGAGCAATCAGCCCCAGCATTTT. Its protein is CASSLPTGTSNQPQHF.

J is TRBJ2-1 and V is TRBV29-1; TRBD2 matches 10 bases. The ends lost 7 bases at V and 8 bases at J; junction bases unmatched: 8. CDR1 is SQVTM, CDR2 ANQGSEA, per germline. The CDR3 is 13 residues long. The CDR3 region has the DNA TGCAGCGGTGGACTAGCGGCGGGGGATGAGCAGTTCTTC. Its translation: CSGGLAAGDEQFF.

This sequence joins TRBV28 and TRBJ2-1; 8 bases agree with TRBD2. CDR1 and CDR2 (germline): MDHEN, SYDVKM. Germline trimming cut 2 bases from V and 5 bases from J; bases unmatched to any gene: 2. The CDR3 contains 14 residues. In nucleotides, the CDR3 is TGTGCCAGCAGTTTAACCGGGGGGGACAATGAGCAGTTCTTC. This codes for CASSLTGGDNEQFF.

CDR3 DNA: TGTGCCAGTAGTATAGCCCCGGCGGACAGGGGGAGGAATGCTTTCTTT. It translates to CASSIAPADRGRNAFF. V usage is TRBV19 and J usage is TRBJ1-1; 10 bases line up with TRBD1. This CDR3 has 16 amino acids. The ends lost 1 base at V and 11 bases at J; junction bases unmatched: 13. The germline V gene has CDR1 LNHDA and CDR2 SQIVND (reference sequence).

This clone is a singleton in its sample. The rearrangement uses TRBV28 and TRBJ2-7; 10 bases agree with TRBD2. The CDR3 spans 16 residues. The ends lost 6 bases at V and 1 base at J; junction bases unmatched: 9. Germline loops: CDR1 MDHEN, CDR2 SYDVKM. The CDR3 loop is CASRLRRTSGSYEQYF. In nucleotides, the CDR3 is TGTGCCAGCAGACTCAGAAGGACTAGCGGTTCCTACGAGCAGTACTTC.

CDR3 sequence (DNA): TGTGCCAGCAGTCTAAACGGACTAGCGGTACAAGAGACCCAGTACTTC. Its protein product is CASSLNGLAVQETQYF. V usage is TRBV11-1 and J usage is TRBJ2-5; 10 positions agree with TRBD2. This CDR3 has 16 amino acids. Germline V gene lookup returns CDR1 SGHAT and CDR2 FQDESV (reference sequence). After removal of 6 bases from V and 2 bases from J, the junction contained 9 bases not matched to a gene.

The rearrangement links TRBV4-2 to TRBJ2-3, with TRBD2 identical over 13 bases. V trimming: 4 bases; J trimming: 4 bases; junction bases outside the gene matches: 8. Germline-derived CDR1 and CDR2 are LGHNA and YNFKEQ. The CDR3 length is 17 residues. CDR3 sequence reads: CASSRESGLAGSDTQYF. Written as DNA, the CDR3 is TGTGCCAGCAGCCGAGAATCGGGACTAGCGGGATCAGATACGCAGTATTTT.

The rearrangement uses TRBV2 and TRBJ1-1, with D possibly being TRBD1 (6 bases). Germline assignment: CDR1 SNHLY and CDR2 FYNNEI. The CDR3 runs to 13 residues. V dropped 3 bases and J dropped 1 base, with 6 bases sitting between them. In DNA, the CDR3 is TGTGCCAGCAGTGACAGGGGGAACACTGAAGCTTTCTTT. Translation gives CASSDRGNTEAFF.

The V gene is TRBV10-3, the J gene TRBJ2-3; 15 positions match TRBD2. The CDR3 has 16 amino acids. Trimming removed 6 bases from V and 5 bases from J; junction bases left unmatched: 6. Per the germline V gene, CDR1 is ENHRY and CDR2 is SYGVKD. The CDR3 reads CAIRPGLAGGIDTQYF. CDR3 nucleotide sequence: TGTGCCATCAGGCCGGGACTAGCGGGGGGTATAGATACGCAGTATTTT.

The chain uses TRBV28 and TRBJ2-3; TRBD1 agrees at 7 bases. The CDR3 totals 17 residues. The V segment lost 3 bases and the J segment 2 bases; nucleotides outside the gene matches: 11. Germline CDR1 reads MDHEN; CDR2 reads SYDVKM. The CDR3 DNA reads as TGTGCCAGCAGTTTCGTAATCGGACAGGTGAACACAGATACGCAGTATTTT. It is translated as CASSFVIGQVNTDTQYF.